The 19 T cell receptor beta chains below come from one sample, sequenced in a study of cytomegalovirus exposure and HLA in healthy donors. The PCR ran on 60 Vbeta and 13 Jbeta primers. Data came from immunoSEQ multiplex PCR; TCRdb stores just in-frame clones and leaves some out. The profile covers some 120,000 clones, with roughly 86% appearing a single time and roughly 1.8% taken by the ten largest. Material for sequencing was PBMCs. These receptors originate from a man aged 18 to 30 in good health and CMV-seronegative.

Turning to this clone: At one of its ends the junction is not consistent with the germline gene, which may arise from a read error. The CDR3 is CAGSLYGGWNTEAFF. In DNA form, the CDR3 reads TGTGCCGGCAGTTTATATGGGGGCTGGAACACTGAAGCTTTCTTT. The J gene is TRBJ1-1, the V gene TRBV27, with D maybe TRBD1 (6 bases). This CDR3 is 15 amino acids long. The germline V gene encodes CDR1 MNHEY and CDR2 SMNVEV (reference sequence).

The rearrangement uses TRBV18 and TRBJ1-6; D is ambiguous. The CDR3 extends over 15 amino acids. V shed 3 bases and J shed 4 bases, with 10 bases lying between them. Germline assignment: CDR1 KGHSH and CDR2 LQKENI. CDR3 coding DNA: TGTGCCAGCTCACCCTTTAATCCTTATAATTCACCCCTCCACTTT. It specifies CASSPFNPYNSPLHF.

J is TRBJ1-1 and V is TRBV5-4, with unresolved D. The germline CDR1 and CDR2 sequences are SGHNT and YYREEE (reference sequence). The CDR3 covers 12 residues. With 4 bases removed from V and 5 bases from J, the gap between germline ends came to 9 bases. The CDR3 DNA reads as TGTGCCAGCAGCGCGCAATTAACTGAAGCTTTCTTT. It is translated as CASSAQLTEAFF.

On this clone: The junction shows a germline mismatch at one end, possibly a read error. V usage is TRBV2 and J usage is TRBJ2-7; the D gene is possibly TRBD2 (5 bases). Germline V gene lookup returns CDR1 SNHLY and CDR2 FYNNEI. This CDR3 is built from 11 residues. The CDR3 spells CASSDGRYGNF. The CDR3 nucleotides are TGTGCCAGCAGCGACGGACGGTACGGGAACTTC. The whole variable domain, filled in from reference TRBV2 and TRBJ2-7, reads EPEVTQTPSHQVTQMGQEVILRCVPISNHLYFYWYRQILGQKVEFLVSFYNNEISEKSEIFDDQFSVERPDGSNFTLKIRSTKLEDSAMYFCASSDGRYGNFGPGTRLTVT.

The chain links TRBV18 to TRBJ2-1; 10 nucleotides align to TRBD2. From germline, CDR1 is KGHSH and CDR2 LQKENI. Germline trimming cut 3 bases from V and 2 bases from J; bases unmatched to any gene: 4. This CDR3 is built from 16 residues. The CDR3 sequence is CASSPSSGGTYNEQFF. The CDR3 DNA is TGTGCCAGCTCACCCTCTAGCGGGGGCACCTACAATGAGCAGTTCTTC. Full variable domain (rest looked up from reference TRBV18 and TRBJ2-1): NAGVMQNPRHLVRRRGQEARLRCSPMKGHSHVYWYRQLPEEGLKFMVYLQKENIIDESGMPKERFSAEFPKEGPSILRIQQVVRGDSAAYFCASSPSSGGTYNEQFFGPGTRLTVL.

The V call is TRBV7-3, the J call TRBJ1-1; weak D call: TRBD1 (5 bases). CDR3 length equals 15 residues. The V end lost 1 base, the J end lost 6 bases, and 15 bases lay between the germline ends. CDR1 and CDR2 (germline): SGHTA, FQGTGA. The CDR3 DNA reads as TGTGCCAGCAGCTTAAACGGGAGAACAGGCTCTGAAGCTTTCTTT. Its translation is CASSLNGRTGSEAFF.

The chain recombines TRBV6-5 with TRBJ2-5; 9 nucleotides align to TRBD1. The ends lost 6 bases at V and 5 bases at J; junction bases unmatched: 10. The CDR3 runs to 15 residues. Germline V gene lookup returns CDR1 MNHEY and CDR2 SVGAGI. CDR3 in amino acids: CASSEDRGYRETQYF. CDR3 sequence (DNA): TGTGCCAGCAGCGAGGACAGGGGATACCGGGAGACCCAGTACTTC.

The J gene is TRBJ1-6, the V gene TRBV5-1, with D possibly being TRBD1 (6 bases). The length of the CDR3 is 15 residues. V was shortened by 0 bases and J by 7 bases, with 11 bases between the two germline ends. The germline CDR1 and CDR2 sequences are SGHRS and YFSETQ. In DNA form, the CDR3 reads TGCGCCAGCAGCTTGGACGGGGGGCACAATTCACCCCTCCACTTT. Translated, it gives CASSLDGGHNSPLHF.

The chain employs TRBV6-5 and TRBJ1-2; the match to TRBD1 covers 8 bases. CDR3 length: 15 amino acids. After removal of 6 bases from V and 1 base from J, the junction contained 7 bases not matched to a gene. Germline CDR1 and CDR2: MNHEY and SVGAGI. CDR3 amino acids: CASRPDRGDNYGYTF. The CDR3 DNA reads as TGTGCCAGCAGACCTGACAGGGGAGATAACTATGGCTACACCTTC.

The chain carries TRBV25-1 and TRBJ2-2, with D possibly matching TRBD1 (6 bases). From germline, CDR1 is MGHDK and CDR2 SYGVNS. V lost 3 bases to trimming and J lost 2 bases, with 13 bases between them. This CDR3 has 16 residues. CDR3 DNA: TGTGCCAGCAGTGATCAGGGGACAACCAACACCGGGGAGCTGTTTTTT. Protein sequence: CASSDQGTTNTGELFF.

The chain joins TRBV9 to TRBJ2-1; 10 bases fit TRBD2. Germline V CDR1 and CDR2: SGDLS, YYNGEE. The CDR3 is 17 residues long. V dropped 0 bases and J dropped 5; count of bases not matched to a gene: 8. The CDR3 loop reads CASSVDPTSGVHNEQFF. DNA of the CDR3: TGTGCCAGCAGCGTAGACCCTACTAGCGGGGTCCACAATGAGCAGTTCTTC. Complete variable domain (other parts from reference TRBV9 and TRBJ2-1): DSGVTQTPKHLITATGQRVTLRCSPRSGDLSVYWYQQSLDQGLQFLIQYYNGEERAKGNILERFSAQQFPDLHSELNLSSLELGDSALYFCASSVDPTSGVHNEQFFGPGTRLTVL.

This clone was seen a single time. The J gene is TRBJ2-3, the V gene TRBV7-9; TRBD1 agrees at 7 bases. The CDR3 contains 17 residues. Trimming cost V 5 bases and J 1 base; bases outside gene matches: 12. From germline, CDR1 is SEHNR and CDR2 FQNEAQ (reference sequence). The CDR3, as DNA: TGTGCCAGCAGCACTCAAAGGGGGCAAGTAGGCACAGATACGCAGTATTTT. This sequence encodes CASSTQRGQVGTDTQYF.

The rearrangement joins TRBV5-1 to TRBJ2-7; D may be TRBD2 (5 bases). Germline V gene lookup returns CDR1 SGHRS and CDR2 YFSETQ. V was clipped by 1 base and J by 9 bases, with 23 bases between them. The CDR3 loop spans 16 amino acids. This chain's CDR3 is CASSLRRDIQLGGQYF. CDR3 nucleotides: TGCGCCAGCAGCTTGAGGAGAGACATTCAGCTAGGAGGGCAGTACTTC. Based on the CDR3 plus reference TRBV5-1 and TRBJ2-7, the full variable domain is KAGVTQTPRYLIKTRGQQVTLSCSPISGHRSVSWYQQTPGQGLQFLFEYFSETQRNKGNFPGRFSGRQFSNSRSEMNVSTLELGDSALYLCASSLRRDIQLGGQYFGPGTRLTVT.

The gene calls are TRBV5-1 and TRBJ2-1; TRBD2 agrees at 12 bases. The CDR3 is made up of 15 amino acids. CDR1 SGHRS and CDR2 YFSETQ come from the germline V gene. V gave up 4 bases and J gave up 6 bases; unmatched junction bases: 5. This CDR3 is CASSQLAGGLNEQFF. CDR3 sequence (DNA): TGCGCCAGCAGCCAGCTAGCGGGGGGGCTCAATGAGCAGTTCTTC.

The chain carries TRBV6-1 and TRBJ2-7; 9 bases map to TRBD2. The germline V gene encodes CDR1 MNHNS and CDR2 SASEGT. Trimming removed 2 bases from V and 0 bases from J; junction bases left unmatched: 2. The CDR3 has 15 amino acids. Here the CDR3 reads CASSEKAGGSYEQYF. CDR3 bases: TGTGCCAGCAGTGAAAAAGCGGGGGGCTCCTACGAGCAGTACTTC.

This chain links TRBV6-5 with TRBJ2-2, with 8 positions matching TRBD1. The length of the CDR3 is 15 residues. Trimming took 6 bases from V and 3 from J; bases not matched to a gene: 6. CDR1 is MNHEY, CDR2 SVGAGI, per germline. The DNA of the CDR3 is TGTGCCAGCAGGACCCGGGACAGGTACACCGGGGAGCTGTTTTTT. It specifies CASRTRDRYTGELFF.

CDR3 region: CASSLGSDRSSYEQYF. CDR3 in DNA: TGTGCCAGCAGCTTAGGGTCGGACAGGTCGTCCTACGAGCAGTACTTC. The chain couples TRBV11-2 to TRBJ2-7, with 7 bases lining up with TRBD1. In germline, CDR1 is SGHAT, CDR2 FQNNGV. The V gene end was trimmed by 1 base and the J gene end by 1 base; junction bases not matched to a gene: 7. This CDR3 is 16 amino acids long.

Remarks on this clone: The germline gene is not matched at one end of the junction; a read error may be the cause. The chain carries TRBV5-6 and TRBJ2-5; D not certain. The CDR3 has 13 residues. Germline values: CDR1 SGHDT, CDR2 YYEEEE. The chain's CDR3 is CASSPADREAQYF. Here the CDR3 DNA reads TGTGCCAGCAGCCCGGCCGACCGAGAGGCCCAGTACTTC.

This rearrangement joins TRBV5-1 to TRBJ1-5, with 7 bases matching TRBD1. Germline CDR1 is SGHRS and CDR2 is YFSETQ. J was trimmed by 2 bases and V by 1 base; bases with no gene match: 6. This CDR3 is 16 amino acids long. In DNA, the CDR3 is TGCGCCAGCAGCTTGTCGTCAGGGGGAGGCAATCAGCCCCAGCATTTT. Amino acid sequence: CASSLSSGGGNQPQHF.